The 3 T cell receptor beta chains listed next were all sequenced from one sample in a study of neurological immune-mediated disorders. MiXCR, run by TCRdb on the 5' RACE reads, gives a single entry per CDR3 protein. The sample has 50,000 to 80,000 distinct CDR3 sequences; 4.5% are singletons. Sequencing was done on a sample of PBMCs. Receptor source: a man in his thirties or forties with multiple sclerosis.

This clonotype was detected ten times or more. This chain links TRBV20-1 with TRBJ2-7; a weak D match, TRBD1 (6 bases). The CDR3 is 13 residues long. V dropped 2 bases and J dropped 2 bases, with 10 bases sitting between them. The germline CDR1 and CDR2 sequences are DFQATT and SNEGSKA (reference sequence). The CDR3 reads CSARRDTTYEQYF. The DNA for the CDR3 is TGCAGTGCTAGAAGGGACACTACCTACGAGCAGTACTTC.

For this clonotype: Since a much larger clone is just one base distant, this may be a read error. The conserved phenylalanine or tryptophan normally closing the CDR3 is absent here, so this likely arose from a read error. J is TRBJ2-2 and V is TRBV5-6; D may be TRBD1 (5 bases). Per germline, CDR1 SGHDT and CDR2 YYEEEE. The V end was cut by 2 bases, the J end by 4 bases, with 9 bases between. The CDR3 sequence is 14 residues long. The CDR3, as DNA: TGTGCCAGCAGCTTTGTCCAGGGCACCGGGGAGCTGTTTTGT. Its translation: CASSFVQGTGELFC.

This clonotype was seen many times. This rearrangement joins TRBV5-1 to TRBJ1-2, with D perhaps matching TRBD1 (5 bases). The V end was cut by 0 bases, the J end by 8 bases, with 23 bases between. The CDR3 spans 17 residues. Germline lookup yields CDR1 SGHRS and CDR2 YFSETQ. CDR3 sequence (DNA): TGCGCCAGCAGCTTGGTAGGGGACCTACGTTTGGGAAGCGGCTACACCTTC. Translating it yields CASSLVGDLRLGSGYTF.